The entry that follows covers one TCR beta chain sequence. Its antigen is not identified. These data are taken from a study of OX40 agonist ivuxolimab in advanced cancers. Trimming pared 6 bases from V and 7 bases from J, leaving 15 bases between. Germline CDR1 is MNHNS and CDR2 is SASEGT. The CDR3 totals 13 residues. Systemic immunosuppression or a history of autoimmune disease excluded patients. Clones were sequenced by immunoSEQ multiplex PCR, and TCRdb holds only the in-frame ones, with some missing. The sample consists of about 43,000 clones, 86% of them appearing once. Study outcomes and limitations: The investigators did not determine what antigen specificity the expanded peripheral T cells had. In the 0.1-3.0 mg/kg groups, partial responders showed among the lowest expansion. With doses of 0.1 to 3.0 mg/kg, CD4+ and CD8+ blood T cells had undergone clonal expansion by week 6.

The sequence was obtained from an adult with an advanced solid tumor such as melanoma, head and neck, liver or kidney cancer. Specimen: CD4+ or CD8+ T cells sorted from blood, collected in a trial of the OX40 agonist ivuxolimab. The chain is built from TRBV6-1 and TRBJ2-5, with D possibly being TRBD1 or TRBD2 (6 bases each). This chain's CDR3 is CASRGGRGVTQYF. CDR3 DNA sequence: TGTGCCAGCAGAGGAGGAAGGGGGGTGACCCAGTACTTC.